This T cell receptor beta chain was captured in a study of cytomegalovirus exposure and HLA in healthy donors (dated by TCRdb to about 2017). Study-wide context: An earlier analysis of fewer than 750 of the donors reported 276 Gb of sequence data and 117 million unique TCR beta sequences obtained from some 200 million T cells. An early release covering more than 500 HLA-typed donors comprised around 300 gigabases of sequencing data and 85 million or so unique TCR sequences. The genetic ancestry cluster associated with self-reported Caucasian donors included 80% to 90% of the approximately 430 genotyped donors. The study aimed to test whether cataloging public T cell receptors could reveal signatures of past pathogen exposure. The T cell repertoires of under 700 subjects were profiled by immunosequencing and related to cytomegalovirus serostatus. Besides the first cohort of approximately 670 subjects, a separate validation cohort made up of 120 different subjects was used. To predict cytomegalovirus infection status, the study brought together high-throughput TCR immunosequencing, statistical association of individual TCRs with disease status, and machine learning. To study patterns of TCR occurrence, a later analysis re-analyzed previously published TCR beta repertoires from around 660 donors and added high-resolution HLA genotyping. Rather than using new phenotypic data, the later analysis identified candidate immune exposures from TCR beta sequences and from how often those sequences occurred across donors. To decide whether each TCR beta V gene segment behaved as functional or pseudogenic, an earlier analysis of some 570 of the donors relied on high-throughput TCR beta sequencing. Alongside the repertoire data, information on donor age, sex, ethnicity and CMV serostatus was compiled. A later genetic analysis used genome-wide SNP genotypes for about 60% of the roughly 700 donors, treating that subset as a discovery cohort. Every discovery cohort repertoire had been produced on one sequencing platform. Both class I and class II loci were covered by HLA typing, at four-digit resolution. The number of typed donors differed by locus: 629-630 for A, B, C, DRB1 and DQB1; 500 to 550 for DQA1; around 610 for DPA1; and about 450 for DPB1. A few DR-DQ haplotypes were treated as single units for association and clustering because of strong linkage in the cohort. Among over 350 genotyped donors of the cohort, an average of about 240,000 unique TCR beta nucleotide sequences were sequenced per donor, 15% to 20% of them non-productive.

The cohort comprised under 700 healthy bone marrow donors. All cohort members were sampled while nominally healthy, although unrecorded immune exposures were likely present. The donor tested CMV seropositive, placing the donor among the approximately 290 seropositive members of the cohort. Each donor provided a peripheral blood sample, and peripheral blood mononuclear cells were used for TCR beta sequencing. The Qiagen DNeasy Blood Extraction Kit was used to extract genomic DNA from the blood cell samples. The method behind the library was the immunoSEQ multiplex PCR assay. A mixture of 60 forward primers for TCR Vbeta segments and 13 reverse primers for TCR Jbeta segments was used in the multiplex PCR. Amplification of the CDR3 region of rearranged TCR beta genes was performed with a multiplex PCR assay on genomic DNA. On the Illumina HiSeq System, the amplified TCR beta libraries were sequenced as 87-base-pair reads. On the study's bioinformatics: A later analysis tallied 70 million to 100 million unique TCR beta chains across the 700 or so repertoires, and roughly 11 million of those chains were shared by two or more donors. To remove PCR and sequencing errors, raw reads were error-corrected and collapsed into unique sequences using a nearest-neighbor algorithm that merged closely related sequences. To assign V, D and J gene segments, CDR3 sequences were aligned to IMGT reference sequences. For a sequence to be retained, a match of at least six nucleotides was required to both a V gene segment and a J gene segment. A rearrangement was called productive if the CDR3 had no stop codons and remained in frame with V and J, and every other rearrangement was called non-productive. CDR3 was defined by IMGT convention, running from the second conserved V-encoded cysteine to the conserved J-encoded phenylalanine. Sequences without an unambiguous match to a single V gene segment were excluded from the earlier analysis of 450 to 650 of the donors. An earlier analysis of almost 600 of the donors classified V segments as functional when productive rearrangements were above 56.7% and as segregating when the standard deviation between donors was above 5%. A statistical classification framework was built to diagnose cytomegalovirus status from the catalog of TCR beta chain sequences. V and J gene assignment, in a later analysis, came from comparing TCR nucleotide sequences with IMGT/GENE-DB human TR gene sequences. In a later analysis, CDR3 sequences and most-parsimonious VDJ recombination scenarios were assigned using the TCRdist pipeline. In a later analysis, each TCR beta chain was defined by its CDR3 amino acid sequence together with its V-gene family, and reads without a unique V-gene family were excluded. In a later analysis, 500 to 700 highly shared, low-generation-probability nucleotide sequences were removed to address suspected cross-contamination and a sequencing artifact. In a later analysis, a clonal expansion index for each public chain was calculated from normalized within-repertoire ranks of inferred template counts. In a later analysis, generation probabilities were computed using a VDJ recombination model fitted to out-of-frame rearrangements, and the results were checked against IGoR. In a later analysis, TCR-TCR, TCR-HLA and TCR-CMV co-occurrence was scored with hypergeometric tests, and a repertoire-size bias correction was applied to TCR pairs. To estimate false discovery rates, a later analysis permuted the HLA or CMV assignments 20 times. In a later analysis, co-occurring TCRs were grouped using DBSCAN, with TCRdist sequence similarity added in when clustering inside HLA-allele-positive subsets. Repertoires with fewer than 30,000 or more than 120,000 public chains, plus five repertoires with anomalous nucleotide sharing, were excluded from co-occurrence clustering. Imported from immuneACCESS, the table was reduced by TCRdb to in-frame sequences with V and J called. These copies leave out some clones; in studies compared against another copy, an unresolved V gene accounts for under half, and the cause of the remainder is not known. The DNA gave D and trimming, while V, J and clone size come from that table. This sample is represented by 170,000 or so clones; 80% to 90% of them were singletons. About 4.9% of the sample is in the top ten clones.

The research as a whole found: In an earlier analysis of several hundred of the donors, most TCR beta V segments were observed in productive rearrangements about 87% or about 30% of the time, broadly matching IMGT annotations. A later genetic analysis associated a missense DCLRE1C variant with V-gene and J-gene trimming of TCR beta chains, and an independent cohort replicated the association. For the cohort, immune exposure information was limited to CMV serostatus. Correlated functional status among segregating V segments might be attributable to linkage disequilibrium, but an unknown experimental factor could not be ruled out. When HLA alleles, especially DR and DQ, strongly co-occurred, attributing TCR associations to individual alleles was difficult. In a later analysis, HLA-associated TCR beta chains showed more clonal expansion and lower generation probabilities than non-associated chains that were equally common. It was suggested by the authors that the approach could potentially be generalized to other disease states and immunological phenotypes. In a later analysis, the rate of TCR association differed among HLA loci, with DRB1 alleles having the most associated TCRs and HLA-C alleles having the fewest. Cytomegalovirus status was reported to be diagnosed by the classifier with high specificity and sensitivity in both the original and validation cohorts. Most CMV-associated TCR beta chains appeared to be HLA-restricted in a later analysis, and the HLA associations seemed to be driven largely by CMV exposure. HLA typing was unavailable for some donors at each locus, so association tests used only the typed subset. According to a later analysis, parvovirus B19, influenza, CMV and Epstein-Barr virus appeared linked to several top co-occurrence clusters. Seventeen rarely observed V segments, including chromosome 9 orphons, were excluded from the earlier analysis of almost 600 of the donors because counts were too low. In this cohort, only TCR beta chains were sequenced, and detectable features were limited by the absence of alpha or paired-chain data. The study gave a list of under 200 TCR beta chains associated with cytomegalovirus. Three of the identified cytomegalovirus-associated TCR beta chains were confirmed in vitro to be specific for cytomegalovirus antigens. In a later genetic analysis, fewer N-insertions in productive TCRs were reported among donors in an Asian-associated ancestry cluster than the roughly 700-donor mean. Most TCR sequences were seen in very few donors, while some public TCRs were found in many individuals. The presence/absence analyses assumed that sequencing depth was roughly uniform across donors, and that assumption may not be true. A further reported finding was that TCR beta sequences accurately predicted the HLA-A and HLA-B alleles for most subjects in the first cohort. Some IMGT-functional V segments, including TRBV6-2 and TRBV6-3, could not be told apart with the 87-base-pair reads, so those segments were excluded. At a false discovery rate of 0.05, a later analysis linked roughly 17,000 TCR beta sequences to specific HLA alleles. The sequencing pipeline was judged likely to have produced a cluster of highly shared sequence variants as a technical artifact.

A distance of 5 bases separates the germline ends of V and J, which lose 2 bases and 2 bases respectively. Including the terminal cysteine and phenylalanine, the CDR3 comprises 13 residues. Just the 39-base CDR3 DNA is kept, in frame starting at base 1. Looking up the germline V gene yields CDR1 KGHSH and CDR2 LQKENI. Points on this clone: It has no known antigen specificity. No much larger clonotype is one base removed from it; base qualities were not supplied.

Input material: PBMCs. The clonotype comes from a girl under 18 in good health and CMV-seropositive. Recombination joined TRBV18 with TRBJ2-3; the D gene identity is not certain. The DNA sequence is given as TGTGCCAGCTCACCATTTAACACAGATACGCAGTATTTT. It translates as CASSPFNTDTQYF. The reference TRBV18 and TRBJ2-3 proteins fill in what lies around the CDR3, so the full variable domain reads NAGVMQNPRHLVRRRGQEARLRCSPMKGHSHVYWYRQLPEEGLKFMVYLQKENIIDESGMPKERFSAEFPKEGPSILRIQQVVRGDSAAYFCASSPFNTDTQYFGPGTRLTVL.